These 27 T cell receptor beta chains came from one sample sequenced in a study of CD8 T cells in ankylosing spondylitis. Whole-study results and caveats: For ankylosing spondylitis blood, a TCR beta motif of 7 to 9 highly homologous variants appeared characteristic.

TCRdb itself ran the 5' RACE reads through MiXCR, one entry per CDR3 protein. The sample carries under 850,000 distinct CDR3 sequences, roughly 19% recorded once. Their antigen targets remain unknown. Input material: blood, either unsorted or a sorted T cell fraction (not recorded which). The receptors were gathered from a male donor with ankylosing spondylitis.

This clonotype appeared many times. The chain employs TRBV6-4 and TRBJ1-1; D call uncertain. This CDR3 spans 15 amino acids. V was cut by 2 bases and J by 4 bases, with 14 bases left in between. Germline V gene data show CDR1 as MRHNA and CDR2 as SNTAGT. CDR3 residues: CASSDGRGGGTEAFF. CDR3 bases: TGTGCCAGCAGTGACGGTAGAGGAGGTGGCACTGAAGCTTTCTTT.

This clonotype was seen more than once but under ten times. V gene TRBV27 combines with J gene TRBJ2-7; 14 bases align to TRBD2. The CDR3 is 16 amino acids. V shed 4 bases and J 4 bases; nucleotides not matched to a gene: 6. Germline CDR1 reads MNHEY; CDR2 reads SMNVEV (reference sequence). CDR3: CASSSLGTSGSYEQYF. Written as DNA, the CDR3 is TGTGCCAGCAGTTCCCTCGGGACTAGCGGGAGTTACGAGCAGTACTTC.

This clonotype occurred a few times. J is TRBJ2-7 and V is TRBV4-3; possibly TRBD1 or TRBD2 for D (6 bases each). The V end was cut by 0 bases, the J end by 6 bases, with 18 bases between. Germline V gene lookup returns CDR1 LGHNA and CDR2 YSLEER. This CDR3 contains 16 residues. Here the CDR3 DNA reads TGCGCCAGCAGCCAAGACCCCCGGGGGCCGCAGGTCGAGCAGTACTTC. It yields the protein CASSQDPRGPQVEQYF.

The chain joins TRBV20-1 to TRBJ2-3, with TRBD2 identical over 8 bases. V lost 7 bases to trimming and J lost 0 bases; unmatched junction nucleotides: 9. Germline V gene sequence: CDR1 DFQATT, CDR2 SNEGSKA (reference sequence). The CDR3 has 15 amino acids. The CDR3 nucleotides read TGCAGTGGCGAGACCTCTAGCGGGAGCACAGATACGCAGTATTTT. Translated: CSGETSSGSTDTQYF.

This clonotype was counted only a few times. CDR3 DNA: TGTGCCAGCAGCCAAGAGAGGCACGAGCAGTACTTC. This sequence encodes CASSQERHEQYF. J is TRBJ2-7 and V is TRBV4-2; D remains unclear. From germline, CDR1 is LGHNA and CDR2 YNFKEQ. V was clipped by 0 bases and J by 5 bases, with 5 bases between them. The CDR3 totals 12 residues.

The genes are TRBV5-1 and TRBJ2-5; tentative D call: TRBD2 (6 bases). CDR1 and CDR2 (germline): SGHRS, YFSETQ. This CDR3 spans 13 amino acids. V lost 1 base and J lost 5, with 9 bases in between. The CDR3 bases are TGCGCCAGCAGCTTGTGGGGGGTGGAGACCCAGTACTTC. Its protein product is CASSLWGVETQYF.

This clonotype was counted a few times. The chain combines TRBV3-1 with TRBJ2-2; 7 bases line up with TRBD2. The length of the CDR3 is 16 residues. J lost 3 bases, V lost 4 bases, and 8 bases had no gene match. The germline CDR1 and CDR2 sequences are LGHDT and YNNKEL (reference sequence). This CDR3 is CASSRGGRQHTGELFF. DNA of the CDR3: TGTGCCAGCAGCCGGGGAGGGAGGCAACACACCGGGGAGCTGTTTTTT.

This clonotype was observed a handful of times. The chain links TRBV15 to TRBJ2-5, with 7 bases that match TRBD2. The CDR3 is 16 amino acids. With 5 bases clipped from V and 5 bases from J, the junction kept 14 bases outside the gene matches. Germline lookup yields CDR1 LNHNV and CDR2 YYDKDF (reference sequence). The CDR3 spells CATSSSDLAGWETQYF. The CDR3 bases are TGTGCCACCAGCTCTTCTGATTTAGCGGGTTGGGAGACCCAGTACTTC.

The chain employs TRBV12-3 or TRBV12-4 and TRBJ2-5; TRBD1 aligns across 11 bases. The V segment lost 5 bases and the J segment 5 bases; nucleotides outside the gene matches: 4. This CDR3 is 14 amino acids long. CDR3 sequence (DNA): TGTGCCAGCAGTACGGACAGGGGGCGGGAGACCCAGTACTTC. This translates into CASSTDRGRETQYF.

This clonotype turned up a few times. The V call is TRBV5-1, the J call TRBJ2-7; D perhaps matches TRBD2 (5 bases). The CDR3 is made up of 16 amino acids. Germline-derived CDR1 and CDR2 are SGHRS and YFSETQ. Trimming took 4 bases from V and 3 from J, leaving 20 bases between them. The CDR3 region is CASSPGKVNAFYEQYF. In DNA form, the CDR3 reads TGCGCCAGCAGCCCGGGGAAAGTGAATGCCTTCTACGAGCAGTACTTC.

The rearrangement links TRBV7-9 to TRBJ2-7, with D possibly being TRBD2 (5 bases). The CDR3 extends over 15 amino acids. V was clipped by 5 bases and J by 1 base, with 15 bases between them. Germline CDR1 and CDR2: SEHNR and FQNEAQ (reference sequence). The CDR3 region is CASSLAGIISYEQYF. CDR3 coding DNA: TGTGCCAGCAGCCTGGCCGGGATCATATCCTACGAGCAGTACTTC.

This clonotype was observed a few times. The V and J genes are TRBV20-1 and TRBJ1-3; 8 bases are shared with TRBD1. The CDR3 has 16 amino acids. The J segment lost 0 bases and the V segment lost 3 bases, leaving 7 bases of the junction unmatched. CDR1 and CDR2 from the germline V gene are DFQATT and SNEGSKA (reference sequence). The CDR3 sequence: CSARADRGLSGNTIYF. CDR3 DNA: TGCAGTGCTAGGGCTGACAGGGGCCTCTCTGGAAACACCATATATTTT.

Only one count was recorded for this clonotype. The V call is TRBV5-1, the J call TRBJ2-3; the D gene is possibly TRBD2 (5 bases). This CDR3 spans 15 amino acids. Looked up from germline, CDR1 is SGHRS and CDR2 is YFSETQ. The V end was cut by 2 bases, the J end by 0 bases, with 10 bases between. The CDR3 sequence: CASSFSASSTDTQYF. Written as DNA, the CDR3 is TGCGCCAGCAGCTTCTCGGCTAGCAGCACAGATACGCAGTATTTT.

This rearrangement joins TRBV7-4 to TRBJ2-1; D might be TRBD2 (5 bases). Germline V gives CDR1 SGHVT, CDR2 SQSDAQ. The V end was cut by 3 bases, the J end by 12 bases, with 18 bases between. The CDR3 consists of 14 residues. Here the CDR3 reads CASSLVSASLGQFF. Here the CDR3 DNA reads TGTGCCAGCAGCTTGGTTTCGGCTAGCTTAGGGCAGTTCTTC.

This clonotype was observed a handful of times. The chain uses TRBV29-1 and TRBJ2-2, with D possibly matching TRBD2 (5 bases). The CDR3 runs to 14 residues. V lost 1 base, J lost 3 bases, and 9 bases lay in between. From germline, CDR1 is SQVTM and CDR2 ANQGSEA. CDR3 DNA: TGCAGCGTTGAAGGCGGCGGGTACACCGGGGAGCTGTTTTTT. It yields the protein CSVEGGGYTGELFF.

This clonotype was recorded many times. This chain uses TRBV12-3 or TRBV12-4 with TRBJ2-5; tentative D call: TRBD1 (7 bases). V was cut by 7 bases and J by 2 bases, with 14 bases left in between. There are 14 residues in the CDR3. The CDR3 sequence: CASTPAGQQETQYF. The DNA of the CDR3 is TGTGCCAGCACCCCCGCGGGACAGCAAGAGACCCAGTACTTC.

This clonotype was counted many times. V gene TRBV20-1 combines with J gene TRBJ2-1; possible D gene TRBD1, 6 bases. This CDR3 has 16 amino acids. V was trimmed by 3 bases and J by 1 base, leaving 16 bases between them. CDR1 is DFQATT, CDR2 SNEGSKA, per germline (reference sequence). The CDR3 DNA reads as TGCAGTGCTAGTCGGTGGGGGCGACGTTCCTACAATGAGCAGTTCTTC. Its translation is CSASRWGRRSYNEQFF.

This clonotype was recorded a few times. The chain uses TRBV27 and TRBJ1-2; D gene ambiguous. The CDR3 runs 11 residues. The germline V gene encodes CDR1 MNHEY and CDR2 SMNVEV (reference sequence). The CDR3 bases are TGTGTGACGTGGGCAGGCTATGGCTACACCTTC. Its protein product is CVTWAGYGYTF.

The rearrangement uses TRBV20-1 and TRBJ2-3; 11 bases line up with TRBD2. The length of the CDR3 is 16 residues. The germline V gene has CDR1 DFQATT and CDR2 SNEGSKA (reference sequence). V lost 3 bases and J lost 3; bases outside the gene matches: 8. The CDR3 sequence is CSASSASGGRTDTQYF. The CDR3 nucleotides are TGCAGTGCTAGTTCGGCTAGCGGGGGGCGAACAGATACGCAGTATTTT.

This clonotype was counted only a few times. The gene calls are TRBV29-1 and TRBJ2-1, with TRBD2 identical over 7 bases. Germline-derived CDR1 and CDR2 are SQVTM and ANQGSEA. This CDR3 comprises 14 residues. V lost 4 bases to trimming and J lost 3 bases; unmatched junction nucleotides: 6. In DNA form, the CDR3 reads TGCAGCGTTGTTGCGGGAGTAGACTACAATGAGCAGTTCTTC. This encodes CSVVAGVDYNEQFF.

This clonotype was seen a handful of times. The chain employs TRBV7-9 and TRBJ2-5; tentatively, D is TRBD1 or TRBD2 (7 bases each). The germline gives CDR1 SEHNR, CDR2 FQNEAQ (reference sequence). The ends were cut back, 6 bases at V and 5 bases at J, with 19 bases in the middle. CDR3 size: 15 residues. In DNA, the CDR3 is TGTGCCAGCAGTGAGCGGGACAGTCAGTGGGAGACCCAGTACTTC. Translation gives CASSERDSQWETQYF.

The chain employs TRBV27 and TRBJ2-5; TRBD2 matches at 11 bases. Germline V gene data show CDR1 as MNHEY and CDR2 as SMNVEV (reference sequence). CDR3 length: 18 amino acids. V dropped 5 bases and J dropped 2; count of bases not matched to a gene: 13. CDR3 sequence reads: CASSKRPVGLAEQETQYF. CDR3 nucleotides: TGTGCCAGCAGTAAGAGACCGGTGGGACTAGCGGAACAAGAGACCCAGTACTTC.

The rearrangement links TRBV6-2 or TRBV6-3 to TRBJ2-1, with 9 nucleotides matching TRBD1. Germline V gene lookup returns CDR1 MNHEY and CDR2 SVGEGT. The V segment lost 2 bases and the J segment 4 bases; nucleotides outside the gene matches: 12. This CDR3 is 18 amino acids long. Written as DNA, the CDR3 is TGTGCCAGCAGTTACCGGGACAGGGCGGGTCGTGTATACAATGAGCAGTTCTTC. It encodes CASSYRDRAGRVYNEQFF.

The chain recombines TRBV29-1 with TRBJ2-7; no clear D gene. Germline V lookup: CDR1 SQVTM, CDR2 ANQGSEA. This CDR3 spans 12 amino acids. The CDR3 loop is CSARDGSYEQYF. The CDR3 DNA follows: TGCAGTGCTAGAGATGGGTCCTACGAGCAGTACTTC.

This clonotype showed up just a few times. The chain is built from TRBV12-3 or TRBV12-4 and TRBJ1-5; no firm D call. The CDR3 contains 16 residues. Trimming took 4 bases from V and 4 from J, leaving 17 bases between them. In DNA, the CDR3 is TGTGCCAGCAGTTATTATGGGAGGGCCGGGAATCAGCCCCAGCATTTT. Its protein is CASSYYGRAGNQPQHF.

This clonotype was seen ten or more times. This sequence joins TRBV11-2 and TRBJ1-1; D gene ambiguous. The CDR3 is made up of 13 amino acids. V lost 1 base, J lost 6 bases, and 9 bases lay in between. Per the germline V gene, CDR1 is SGHAT and CDR2 is FQNNGV. This chain's CDR3 is CASSLVVQAEAFF. CDR3 coding DNA: TGTGCCAGCAGCTTAGTCGTGCAGGCTGAAGCTTTCTTT.

In this sample, this clonotype turned up a few times. The genes are TRBV5-1 and TRBJ2-4, with D perhaps TRBD1 (6 bases). The germline V gene encodes CDR1 SGHRS and CDR2 YFSETQ. Between the trimmed V and J ends, which lost 0 bases and 2 bases, there was a span of 9 bases. CDR3 size: 15 residues. In DNA, the CDR3 is TGCGCCAGCAGCTTGGTAGGGGGTACCAAAAACATTCAGTACTTC. This translates into CASSLVGGTKNIQYF.